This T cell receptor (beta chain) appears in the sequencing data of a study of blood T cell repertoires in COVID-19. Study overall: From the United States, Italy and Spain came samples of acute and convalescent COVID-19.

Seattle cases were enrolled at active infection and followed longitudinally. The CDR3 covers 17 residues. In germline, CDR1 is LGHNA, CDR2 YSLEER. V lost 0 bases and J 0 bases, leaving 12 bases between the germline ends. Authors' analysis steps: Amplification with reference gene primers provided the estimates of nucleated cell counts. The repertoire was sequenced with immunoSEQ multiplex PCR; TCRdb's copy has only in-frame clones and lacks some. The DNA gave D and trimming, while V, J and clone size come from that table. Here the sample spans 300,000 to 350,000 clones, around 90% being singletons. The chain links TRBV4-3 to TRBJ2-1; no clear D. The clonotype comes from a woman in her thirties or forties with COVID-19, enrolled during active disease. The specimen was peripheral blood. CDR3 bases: TGCGCCAGCAGCCAAGAGCAACTCCGAACCTCCTACAATGAGCAGTTCTTC. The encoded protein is CASSQEQLRTSYNEQFF.